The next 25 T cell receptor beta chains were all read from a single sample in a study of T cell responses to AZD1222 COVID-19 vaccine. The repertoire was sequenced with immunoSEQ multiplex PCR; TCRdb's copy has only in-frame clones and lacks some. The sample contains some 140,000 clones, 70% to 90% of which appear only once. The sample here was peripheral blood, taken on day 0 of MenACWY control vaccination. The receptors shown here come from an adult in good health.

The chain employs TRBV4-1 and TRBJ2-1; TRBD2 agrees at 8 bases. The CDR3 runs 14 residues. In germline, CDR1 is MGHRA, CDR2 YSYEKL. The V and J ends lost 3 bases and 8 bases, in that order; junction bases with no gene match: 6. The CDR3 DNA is TGCGCCAGCAGCCATTTTGACGGGAGGGATGAGCAGTTCTTC. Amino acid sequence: CASSHFDGRDEQFF.

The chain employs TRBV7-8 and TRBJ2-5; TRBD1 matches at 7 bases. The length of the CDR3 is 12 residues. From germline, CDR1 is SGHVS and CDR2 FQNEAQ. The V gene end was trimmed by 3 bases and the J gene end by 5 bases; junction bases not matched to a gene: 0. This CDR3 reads CASSFRGETQYF. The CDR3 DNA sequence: TGTGCCAGCAGCTTCAGGGGGGAGACCCAGTACTTC. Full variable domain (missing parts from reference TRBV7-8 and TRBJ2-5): GAGVSQSPRYKVAKRGQDVALRCDPISGHVSLFWYQQALGQGPEFLTYFQNEAQLDKSGLPSDRFFAERPEGSVSTLKIQRTQQEDSAVYLCASSFRGETQYFGPGTRLLVL.

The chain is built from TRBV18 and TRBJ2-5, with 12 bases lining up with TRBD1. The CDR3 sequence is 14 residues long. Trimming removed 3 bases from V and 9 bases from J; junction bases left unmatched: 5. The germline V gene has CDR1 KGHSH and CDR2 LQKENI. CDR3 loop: CASSPAGTGGAQYF. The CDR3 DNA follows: TGTGCCAGCTCACCGGCTGGGACAGGGGGCGCCCAGTACTTC.

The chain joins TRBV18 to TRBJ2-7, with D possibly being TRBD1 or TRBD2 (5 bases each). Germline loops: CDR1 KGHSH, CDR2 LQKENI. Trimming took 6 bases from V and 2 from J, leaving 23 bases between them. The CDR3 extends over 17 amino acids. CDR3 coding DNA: TGTGCCAGCTCTCTGGCTCCCCCGGGACCCATCACCTACGAGCAGTACGTC. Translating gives CASSLAPPGPITYEQYV.

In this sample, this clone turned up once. CDR3 nucleotide sequence: TGTGCCAGCAGCCCCGACATATCTCGGGAGACCCAGTACTTC. Translated, it gives CASSPDISRETQYF. The rearrangement joins TRBV11-3 to TRBJ2-5; D is unclear. Germline V lookup: CDR1 SGHNT, CDR2 YENEEA. The ends were cut back, 5 bases at V and 5 bases at J, with 15 bases in the middle. The CDR3 is 14 residues long.

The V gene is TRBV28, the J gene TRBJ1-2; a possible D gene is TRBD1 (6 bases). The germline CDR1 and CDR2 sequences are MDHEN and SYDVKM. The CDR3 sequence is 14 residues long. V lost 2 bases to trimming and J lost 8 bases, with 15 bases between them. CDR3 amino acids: CASSLDRLSMGYTF. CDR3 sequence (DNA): TGTGCCAGCAGTTTAGACAGGTTATCTATGGGCTACACCTTC.

CDR3 DNA sequence: TGTGCCAGTAGTATAGATGGGGGCACTGAAGCTTTCTTT. It translates to CASSIDGGTEAFF. The J gene is TRBJ1-1, the V gene TRBV19, with TRBD1 as a possible D gene (5 bases). Germline assignment: CDR1 LNHDA and CDR2 SQIVND (reference sequence). Trimming removed 0 bases from V and 4 bases from J, with 6 bases in between. The length of the CDR3 is 13 residues.

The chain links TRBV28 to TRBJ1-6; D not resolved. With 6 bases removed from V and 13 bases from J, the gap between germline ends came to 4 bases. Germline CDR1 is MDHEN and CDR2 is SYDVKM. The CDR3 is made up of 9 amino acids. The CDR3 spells CASSPPLHF. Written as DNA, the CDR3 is TGTGCCAGCAGCCCCCCCCTCCACTTT.

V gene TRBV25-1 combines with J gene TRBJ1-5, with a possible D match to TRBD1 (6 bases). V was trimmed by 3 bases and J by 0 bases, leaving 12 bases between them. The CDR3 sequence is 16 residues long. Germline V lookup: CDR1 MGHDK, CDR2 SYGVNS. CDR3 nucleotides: TGTGCCAGCAGTGATGGGGGACATTTTAGCAATCAGCCCCAGCATTTT. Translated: CASSDGGHFSNQPQHF. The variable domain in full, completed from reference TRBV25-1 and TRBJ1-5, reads EADIYQTPRYLVIGTGKKITLECSQTMGHDKMYWYQQDPGMELHLIHYSYGVNSTEKGDLSSESTVSRIRTEHFPLTLESARPSHTSQYLCASSDGGHFSNQPQHFGDGTRLSIL.

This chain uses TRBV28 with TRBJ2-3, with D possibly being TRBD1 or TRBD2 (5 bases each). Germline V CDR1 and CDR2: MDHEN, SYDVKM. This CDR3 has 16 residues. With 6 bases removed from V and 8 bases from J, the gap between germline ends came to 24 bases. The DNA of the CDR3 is TGTGCCAGCAGCCCGGGTACCGGGACCTTTCATATTACGCAGTATTTT. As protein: CASSPGTGTFHITQYF.

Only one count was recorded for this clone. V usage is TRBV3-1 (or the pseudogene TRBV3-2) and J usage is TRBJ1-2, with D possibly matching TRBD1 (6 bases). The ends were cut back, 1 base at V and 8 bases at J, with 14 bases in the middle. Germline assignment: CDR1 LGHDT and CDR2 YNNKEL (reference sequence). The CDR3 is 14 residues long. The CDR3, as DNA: TGTGCCAGCAGCCAAGGGGGGGCCGGGGTCGGCTACACCTTC. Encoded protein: CASSQGGAGVGYTF.

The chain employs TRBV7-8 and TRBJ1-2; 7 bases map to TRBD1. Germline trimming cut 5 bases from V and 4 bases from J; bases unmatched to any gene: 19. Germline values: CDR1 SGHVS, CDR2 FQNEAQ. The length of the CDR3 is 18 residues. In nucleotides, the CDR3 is TGTGCCAGCAGCCTAACACTACCCGGGACAGAAAGGCGCTATGGCTACACCTTC. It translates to CASSLTLPGTERRYGYTF.

This CDR3 reads CATSDARGVGDTQYF. DNA of the CDR3: TGTGCCACCAGTGATGCCCGGGGGGTAGGAGATACGCAGTATTTT. The chain links TRBV24-1 to TRBJ2-3; 7 bases align to TRBD2. The CDR3 has 15 residues. Looked up from germline, CDR1 is KGHDR and CDR2 is SFDVKD. V shed 3 bases, J shed 5 bases, and the junction held 7 bases outside the gene matches.

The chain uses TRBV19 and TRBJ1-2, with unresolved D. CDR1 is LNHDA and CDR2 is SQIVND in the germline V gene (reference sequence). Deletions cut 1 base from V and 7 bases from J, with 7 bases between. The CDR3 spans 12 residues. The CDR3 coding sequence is TGTGCCAGTAGTATAGGGGTTCGTGGCTACACCTTC. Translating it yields CASSIGVRGYTF.

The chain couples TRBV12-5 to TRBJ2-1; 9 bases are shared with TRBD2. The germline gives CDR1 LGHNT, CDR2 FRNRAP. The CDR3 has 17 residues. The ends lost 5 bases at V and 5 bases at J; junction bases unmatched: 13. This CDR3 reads CASGPRLAGMENNEQFF. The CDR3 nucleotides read TGTGCTAGTGGTCCCCGTCTAGCGGGAATGGAGAACAATGAGCAGTTCTTC.

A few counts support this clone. For the CDR3, the DNA is TGTGCCAGCAAAAGAGCGGGGGGCACCTACAATGAGCAGTTCTTC. Amino acids: CASKRAGGTYNEQFF. The J gene is TRBJ2-1, the V gene TRBV14, with 9 bases that match TRBD2. Losses at the gene ends were 7 bases for V and 2 bases for J; bases not matched to a gene: 6. In germline, CDR1 is SGHDN, CDR2 FVKESK. The CDR3 has 15 amino acids.

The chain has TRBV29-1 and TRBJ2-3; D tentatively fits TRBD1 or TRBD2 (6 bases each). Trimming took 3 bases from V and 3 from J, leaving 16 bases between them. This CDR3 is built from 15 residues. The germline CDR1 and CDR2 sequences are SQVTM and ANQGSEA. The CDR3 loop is CSVDLGGGGTDTQYF. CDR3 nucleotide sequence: TGCAGCGTTGATTTAGGCGGAGGGGGGACAGATACGCAGTATTTT.

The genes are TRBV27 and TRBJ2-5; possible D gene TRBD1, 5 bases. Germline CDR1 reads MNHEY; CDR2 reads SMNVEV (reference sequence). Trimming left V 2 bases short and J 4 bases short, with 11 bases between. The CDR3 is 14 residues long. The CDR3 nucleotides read TGTGCCAGCAGTTTAGGGGCAGGCGGAGAGACCCAGTACTTC. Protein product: CASSLGAGGETQYF.

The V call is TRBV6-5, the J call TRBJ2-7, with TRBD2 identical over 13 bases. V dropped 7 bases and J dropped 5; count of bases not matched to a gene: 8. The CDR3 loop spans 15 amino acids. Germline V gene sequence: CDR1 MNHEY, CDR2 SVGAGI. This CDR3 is CASTPEGLAGHEQYV. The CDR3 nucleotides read TGTGCCAGCACCCCTGAGGGACTAGCGGGGCACGAGCAGTACGTC.

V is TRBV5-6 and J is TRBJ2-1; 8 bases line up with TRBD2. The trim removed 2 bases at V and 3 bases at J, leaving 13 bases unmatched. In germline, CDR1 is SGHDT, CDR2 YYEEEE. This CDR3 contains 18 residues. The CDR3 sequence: CASSFTTGLDDIYNEQFF. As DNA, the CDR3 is TGTGCCAGCAGCTTTACGACGGGACTAGATGATATCTACAATGAGCAGTTCTTC. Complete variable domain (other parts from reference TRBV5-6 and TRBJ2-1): DAGVTQSPTHLIKTRGQQVTLRCSPKSGHDTVSWYQQALGQGPQFIFQYYEEEERQRGNFPDRFSGHQFPNYSSELNVNALLLGDSALYLCASSFTTGLDDIYNEQFFGPGTRLTVL.

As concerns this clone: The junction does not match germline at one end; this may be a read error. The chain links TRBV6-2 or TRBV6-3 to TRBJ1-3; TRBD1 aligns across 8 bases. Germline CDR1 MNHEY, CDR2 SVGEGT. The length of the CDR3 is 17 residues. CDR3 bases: TGTGCCGGCAGTTACGGCACGGACAGGGCTTCTGGAAACACCATATATTTT. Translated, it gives CAGSYGTDRASGNTIYF.

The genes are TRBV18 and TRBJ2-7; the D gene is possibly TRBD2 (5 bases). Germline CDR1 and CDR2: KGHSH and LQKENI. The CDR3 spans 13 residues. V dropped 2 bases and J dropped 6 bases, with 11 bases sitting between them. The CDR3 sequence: CASSPYWAGEQYV. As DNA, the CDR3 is TGTGCCAGCTCACCATATTGGGCGGGCGAGCAGTACGTC.

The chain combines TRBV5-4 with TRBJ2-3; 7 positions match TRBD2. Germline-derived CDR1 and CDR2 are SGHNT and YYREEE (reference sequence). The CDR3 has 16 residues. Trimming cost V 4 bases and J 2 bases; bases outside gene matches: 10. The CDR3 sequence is CASSPGERGSTDTQYF. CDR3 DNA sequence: TGTGCCAGCAGCCCGGGGGAGCGGGGCTCCACAGATACGCAGTATTTT.

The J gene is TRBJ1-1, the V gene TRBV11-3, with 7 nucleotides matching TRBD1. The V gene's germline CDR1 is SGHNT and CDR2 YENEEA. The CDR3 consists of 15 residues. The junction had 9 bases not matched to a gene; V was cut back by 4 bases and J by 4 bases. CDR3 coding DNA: TGTGCCAGCAGCTCAAAGTACAGGGGCAGCACTGAAGCTTTCTTT. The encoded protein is CASSSKYRGSTEAFF. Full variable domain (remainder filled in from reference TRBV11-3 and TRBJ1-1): EAGVVQSPRYKIIEKKQPVAFWCNPISGHNTLYWYLQNLGQGPELLIRYENEEAVDDSQLPKDRFSAERLKGVDSTLKIQPAELGDSAVYLCASSSKYRGSTEAFFGQGTRLTVV.

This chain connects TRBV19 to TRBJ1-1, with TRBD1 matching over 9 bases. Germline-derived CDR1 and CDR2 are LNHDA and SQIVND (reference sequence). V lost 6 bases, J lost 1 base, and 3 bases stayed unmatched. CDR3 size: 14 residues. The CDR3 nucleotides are TGTGCCAGTAGGACGACAGGGGGGAACACTGAAGCTTTCTTT. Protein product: CASRTTGGNTEAFF.